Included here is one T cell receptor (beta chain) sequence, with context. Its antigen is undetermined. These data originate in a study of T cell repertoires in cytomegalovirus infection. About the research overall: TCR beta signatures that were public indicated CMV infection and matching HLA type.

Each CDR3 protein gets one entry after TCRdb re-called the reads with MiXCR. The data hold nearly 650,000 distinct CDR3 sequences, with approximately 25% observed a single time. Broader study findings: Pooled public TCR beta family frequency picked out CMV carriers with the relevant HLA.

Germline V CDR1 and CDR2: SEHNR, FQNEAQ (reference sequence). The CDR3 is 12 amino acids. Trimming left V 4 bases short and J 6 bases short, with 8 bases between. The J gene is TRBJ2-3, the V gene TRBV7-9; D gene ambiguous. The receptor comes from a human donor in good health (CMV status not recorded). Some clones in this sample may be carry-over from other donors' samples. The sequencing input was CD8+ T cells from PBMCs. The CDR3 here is CASSYDPDTQYF. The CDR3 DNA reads TGTGCCAGCAGCTACGACCCTGATACGCAGTATTTT.